This TCR beta chain was sequenced for a study of blood T cell repertoires in COVID-19. In the study overall: There were acute and convalescent COVID-19 samples, and they came from the United States, Italy and Spain. The analysed material was cDNA or gDNA that came from T cells, B-cell-depleted T cells, or PBMCs.

Original data processing: Scientists estimated how many nucleated cells there were by amplifying reference gene primers. Method: immunoSEQ multiplex PCR; TCRdb's copy keeps in-frame clones and lacks some. V and J calls and clone size follow that table, whereas D and trimming were derived from the DNA. The repertoire holds about 140,000 clones, about 91% seen once, with 25% to 30% in the top ten. The CDR3 has 17 residues. Trimming cost V 2 bases and J 3 bases; bases outside gene matches: 8. Germline CDR1 is KGHSH and CDR2 is LQKENI. This receptor was identified in a human donor in a cohort sampled during active COVID-19. Sequenced sample: peripheral blood. The chain is built from TRBV18 and TRBJ2-7; 12 positions match TRBD2. The CDR3 region has the DNA TGTGCCAGCTCACCAACTAGCGGGGGGTCAATTATCTACGAGCAGTACTTC. The encoded protein is CASSPTSGGSIIYEQYF. The variable domain in full, with the rest retrieved from reference TRBV18 and TRBJ2-7, is NAGVMQNPRHLVRRRGQEARLRCSPMKGHSHVYWYRQLPEEGLKFMVYLQKENIIDESGMPKERFSAEFPKEGPSILRIQQVVRGDSAAYFCASSPTSGGSIIYEQYFGPGTRLTVT.